The next 26 T cell receptor beta chains were all read from a single sample in a study of CD8+CD57+ T cells in acquired aplastic anemia. For CDR3 and TCR beta VDJ profiling, genomic DNA was the template used. TCRdb processed the reads anew with MiXCR; each CDR3 protein has one entry. The sample shows 220,000 or so distinct CDR3 sequences, roughly two thirds of them seen only once. Only patients with CD8+CD57+ cell expansion on flow cytometry were chosen for sequencing. Sequencing used sorted CD4+, CD8+, or CD8+CD57+ T cells (not recorded which) from PBMCs. Receptors originate from a human donor with aplastic anemia.

This clonotype was detected a few times. The chain recombines TRBV14 with TRBJ1-4; D perhaps matches TRBD1 (5 bases). Germline values: CDR1 SGHDN, CDR2 FVKESK. Trimming removed 0 bases at V and 8 bases at J, with 13 bases between. The length of the CDR3 is 15 residues. The DNA of the CDR3 is TGTGCCAGCAGCCAAGATTCCCAGGGAGGCGAAAAACTGTTTTTT. Residues: CASSQDSQGGEKLFF.

In its sample, this clonotype was seen a few times. This chain's CDR3 is CASSSGDRGNSPLHF. The CDR3 DNA reads TGTGCCAGCAGCTCCGGGGACAGGGGAAATTCACCCCTCCACTTT. The V and J genes are TRBV7-3 and TRBJ1-6; the match to TRBD1 covers 10 bases. CDR1 SGHTA and CDR2 FQGTGA come from the germline V gene. The CDR3 consists of 15 residues. The V and J ends lost 4 bases and 7 bases, in that order; junction bases with no gene match: 4.

The rearrangement links TRBV11-2 to TRBJ2-7; 11 bases fit TRBD2. The ends lost 5 bases at V and 3 bases at J; junction bases unmatched: 9. Germline V gene sequence: CDR1 SGHAT, CDR2 FQNNGV. The CDR3 has 16 residues. The CDR3, as DNA: TGTGCCAGCAGCCCAACGACTAGCGGGGCCTTCTACGAGCAGTACTTC. This codes for CASSPTTSGAFYEQYF.

The table lists this clonotype with a count of one. The CDR3 region is CASTHQETQYF. DNA for the CDR3: TGTGCCAGCACCCATCAAGAGACCCAGTACTTC. The chain recombines TRBV7-3 with TRBJ2-5, with unresolved D. This CDR3 comprises 11 residues. V lost 7 bases, J lost 2 bases, and 5 bases lay in between. Germline V CDR1 and CDR2: SGHTA, FQGTGA.

The chain links TRBV12-3 or TRBV12-4 to TRBJ2-7, with no clear D. V was shortened by 5 bases and J by 3 bases, with 14 bases between the two germline ends. This CDR3 region has 14 residues. Here the CDR3 reads CASSPRTGNYEQYF. In nucleotides, the CDR3 is TGTGCCAGCAGTCCTCGGACCGGTAACTACGAGCAGTACTTC.

This clonotype has more than one count but fewer than ten. The V gene is TRBV6-5, the J gene TRBJ2-7; 7 bases fit TRBD1. Per germline, CDR1 MNHEY and CDR2 SVGAGI. The CDR3 consists of 15 residues. V was clipped by 10 bases and J by 1 base; unmatched bases: 13. CDR3: CATQSWGQKSYEQYF. As DNA, the CDR3 is TGTGCCACCCAGTCGTGGGGACAGAAGTCCTACGAGCAGTACTTC.

V is TRBV19 and J is TRBJ1-5; 9 bases are shared with TRBD1. Germline-derived CDR1 and CDR2 are LNHDA and SQIVND (reference sequence). The trim removed 9 bases at V and 1 base at J, leaving 7 bases unmatched. The CDR3 extends over 15 amino acids. The CDR3 region is CASSDRGYSNQPQHF. Here the CDR3 DNA reads TGTGCCAGCTCAGACAGGGGGTACAGCAATCAGCCCCAGCATTTT.

J is TRBJ1-6 and V is TRBV19; 7 bases are a match to TRBD1. The CDR3 has 15 residues. V shed 7 bases, J shed 6 bases, and the junction held 9 bases outside the gene matches. Germline-derived CDR1 and CDR2 are LNHDA and SQIVND (reference sequence). The CDR3 sequence is CASTKVGTVNSPLHF. The CDR3 nucleotides read TGTGCCAGTACCAAAGTCGGGACAGTTAATTCACCCCTCCACTTT.

The chain recombines TRBV15 with TRBJ2-5; D is perhaps TRBD1 (6 bases). Per the germline V gene, CDR1 is LNHNV and CDR2 is YYDKDF (reference sequence). The V and J ends lost 3 bases and 7 bases respectively, with 15 bases between them. The CDR3 loop spans 14 amino acids. CDR3 sequence: CATSSPGQFGTQYF. The CDR3 nucleotides read TGTGCCACCAGCAGCCCCGGACAGTTCGGGACCCAGTACTTC.

The rearrangement joins TRBV7-3 to TRBJ2-1; 9 positions match TRBD2. The CDR3 has 15 amino acids. After removal of 3 bases from V and 5 bases from J, the junction contained 5 bases not matched to a gene. CDR1 is SGHTA and CDR2 is FQGTGA in the germline V gene. The CDR3 loop is CASSFGGRANNEQFF. In DNA, the CDR3 is TGTGCCAGCAGCTTTGGCGGGAGGGCTAACAATGAGCAGTTCTTC.

V and J are TRBV7-8 and TRBJ2-7, with D unclear. V lost 3 bases to trimming and J lost 0 bases, with 12 bases between them. This CDR3 is built from 15 residues. From germline, CDR1 is SGHVS and CDR2 FQNEAQ. The CDR3 reads CASSFGRVSSYEQYF. CDR3 bases: TGTGCCAGCAGCTTTGGACGGGTGAGCTCCTACGAGCAGTACTTC.

This clonotype was counted between two and nine times. The CDR3 DNA reads as TGTGCCAGCAGTCCTGGACAGGTCACCGGGGAGCTGTTTTTT. Amino acids: CASSPGQVTGELFF. V and J are TRBV27 and TRBJ2-2, with 7 bases matching TRBD1. Germline CDR1 is MNHEY and CDR2 is SMNVEV (reference sequence). J was trimmed by 4 bases and V by 5 bases; bases with no gene match: 4. There are 14 residues in the CDR3.

The sample holds a few counts of this clonotype. The genes are TRBV24-1 and TRBJ2-7; 7 positions agree with TRBD1. This CDR3 spans 15 amino acids. J was trimmed by 5 bases and V by 2 bases; bases with no gene match: 8. In germline, CDR1 is KGHDR, CDR2 SFDVKD. The CDR3 spells CATSDSTGHDHEQYF. CDR3 in DNA: TGTGCCACCAGTGATTCGACAGGGCACGACCACGAGCAGTACTTC.

This rearrangement joins TRBV7-9 to TRBJ2-7; D possibly corresponds to TRBD2 (6 bases). CDR1 and CDR2 from the germline V gene are SEHNR and FQNEAQ (reference sequence). The length of the CDR3 is 15 residues. V was trimmed by 3 bases and J by 2 bases, leaving 14 bases between them. The CDR3 spells CASSLSGLTTYEQYF. CDR3 nucleotide sequence: TGTGCCAGCAGCTTGTCTGGACTAACAACCTACGAGCAGTACTTC.

CDR3 sequence: CAISDVARGATGELFF. In nucleotides, the CDR3 is TGTGCCATCAGTGACGTGGCCAGGGGAGCCACCGGGGAGCTGTTTTTT. The chain joins TRBV10-3 to TRBJ2-2; tentative D call: TRBD1 (6 bases). CDR1 ENHRY and CDR2 SYGVKD come from the germline V gene. The CDR3 extends over 16 amino acids. Trimming took off 3 bases at V and 4 bases at J, with 15 bases between the two ends.

The V gene is TRBV2, the J gene TRBJ1-1; D possibly corresponds to TRBD1 (6 bases). V lost 8 bases and J lost 3, with 19 bases in between. This CDR3 has 15 amino acids. Germline V gene data show CDR1 as SNHLY and CDR2 as FYNNEI. The DNA for the CDR3 is TGTGCCAGCCGCTCCGACAGGTCGGCCGACACTGAAGCTTTCTTT. This encodes CASRSDRSADTEAFF.

As for this clonotype: An end of the junction differs from the germline gene, which may be a read error. This chain connects TRBV15 to TRBJ2-7; 8 bases map to TRBD2. Germline V gene data show CDR1 as LNHNV and CDR2 as YYDKDF (reference sequence). The CDR3 loop spans 15 amino acids. The CDR3 loop reads CATNRFKSGGYEQYF. The CDR3 nucleotides are TGTGCCACCAACAGATTCAAGTCGGGGGGGTACGAGCAGTACTTC. Based on the CDR3 plus reference TRBV15 and TRBJ2-7, the full variable domain is DAMVIQNPRYQVTQFGKPVTLSCSQTLNHNVMYWYQQKSSQAPKLLFHYYDKDFNNEADTPDNFQSRRPNTSFCFLDIRSPGLGDTAMYLCATNRFKSGGYEQYFGPGTRLTVT.

The gene calls are TRBV2 and TRBJ2-3; 10 bases agree with TRBD2. V shed 9 bases and J 1 base; nucleotides not matched to a gene: 4. This CDR3 contains 14 residues. CDR1 and CDR2 (germline): SNHLY, FYNNEI. The CDR3 protein is CASTGTSGTDTQYF. The CDR3 region has the DNA TGTGCCAGTACCGGGACTAGCGGCACAGATACGCAGTATTTT.

The chain combines TRBV10-2 with TRBJ2-7; D is possibly TRBD1 (5 bases). V was shortened by 3 bases and J by 6 bases, with 21 bases between the two germline ends. Germline V gives CDR1 WSHSY, CDR2 SAAADI. The CDR3 contains 16 residues. CDR3 region: CASSETLRQPRSEQYF. In nucleotides, the CDR3 is TGCGCCAGCAGTGAAACCCTAAGACAGCCTAGGTCCGAGCAGTACTTC.

As to this clonotype: This may come from a read error, since a much larger clone is one base off. The rearrangement links TRBV14 to TRBJ2-7; no clear D. The germline V gene has CDR1 SGHDN and CDR2 FVKESK. V was clipped by 1 base and J by 5 bases, with 6 bases between them. The length of the CDR3 is 12 residues. The CDR3 sequence is CASSQVRDEQYF. CDR3 bases: TGTGCCAGCAGCCAAGTTCGAGACGAGCAGTACTTC.

This chain connects TRBV7-3 to TRBJ1-5; TRBD1 might be the D (5 bases). The CDR3 runs 14 residues. Trimming cost V 10 bases and J 1 base, with 14 bases left between them. Germline V gives CDR1 SGHTA, CDR2 FQGTGA. Here the CDR3 reads CATWSGRSNQPQHF. The CDR3 nucleotides read TGTGCCACCTGGTCGGGGCGGAGCAATCAGCCCCAGCATTTT. The full variable domain, rest sourced from reference TRBV7-3 and TRBJ1-5, is GAGVSQTPSNKVTEKGKYVELRCDPISGHTALYWYRQSLGQGPEFLIYFQGTGAADDSGLPNDRFFAVRPEGSVSTLKIQRTERGDSAVYLCATWSGRSNQPQHFGDGTRLSIL.

This chain connects TRBV20-1 to TRBJ2-3; D perhaps matches TRBD2 (5 bases). CDR1 and CDR2 from the germline V gene are DFQATT and SNEGSKA (reference sequence). The CDR3 totals 12 residues. Trimming left V 5 bases short and J 6 bases short, with 12 bases between. CDR3 nucleotides: TGCAGTGCTGAGGGTTTAGGCGATACGCAGTATTTT. Its protein is CSAEGLGDTQYF.

This chain joins TRBV7-9 and TRBJ2-1, with TRBD1 matching 9 bases. The CDR3 covers 14 residues. Per the germline V gene, CDR1 is SEHNR and CDR2 is FQNEAQ (reference sequence). V lost 9 bases, J lost 2 bases, and 5 bases stayed unmatched. This CDR3 reads CASRGTGPYNEQFF. CDR3 nucleotides: TGTGCCAGTCGGGGGACAGGGCCCTACAATGAGCAGTTCTTC.

The chain links TRBV24-1 to TRBJ1-1; 7 positions match TRBD1. The CDR3 has 12 residues. Losses at the gene ends were 3 bases for V and 10 bases for J; bases not matched to a gene: 4. The germline V gene encodes CDR1 KGHDR and CDR2 SFDVKD. The CDR3 nucleotides read TGTGCCACCAGTGATGCAGGGGGGGGAGCTTTCTTT. Protein: CATSDAGGGAFF.

This clonotype was counted only a few times. V usage is TRBV7-3 and J usage is TRBJ2-1; TRBD2 is a possible D gene (6 bases). The length of the CDR3 is 15 residues. Trimming removed 2 bases at V and 3 bases at J, with 11 bases between. CDR1 and CDR2 (germline): SGHTA, FQGTGA. The CDR3, as DNA: TGTGCCAGCAGCTTATATAGCGGTAGCTACAATGAGCAGTTCTTC. It specifies CASSLYSGSYNEQFF.

The rearrangement joins TRBV7-6 to TRBJ2-5, with 13 bases matching TRBD2. The germline CDR1 and CDR2 sequences are SGHVS and FNYEAQ. The CDR3 covers 16 residues. V gave up 5 bases and J gave up 5 bases; unmatched junction bases: 8. CDR3 sequence: CASSKTSGGAGETQYF. The CDR3 DNA sequence: TGTGCCAGCAGCAAAACTAGCGGGGGGGCCGGGGAGACCCAGTACTTC. The complete variable domain, with remaining parts taken from reference TRBV7-6 and TRBJ2-5, reads GAGVSQSPRYKVTKRGQDVALRCDPISGHVSLYWYRQALGQGPEFLTYFNYEAQQDKSGLPNDRFSAERPEGSISTLTIQRTEQRDSAMYRCASSKTSGGAGETQYFGPGTRLLVL.